Described below is a single T cell receptor beta chain sequence and its context. Its specificity is unknown. The assay was immunoSEQ multiplex PCR, and TCRdb's table has in-frame clones only and misses some. Among 65,000 to 85,000 clones, about 85% were seen once, and the ten largest hold about 0.83%. This specimen belongs to a study of OX40 agonist ivuxolimab in advanced cancers. Study background: Dose-escalation patients' cancers were hepatocellular carcinoma, melanoma, renal cell or head and neck cancer. Those enrolled were roughly 80% male, with a mean age of around 58 years and ages from roughly 20 to 85. Study-wide findings and caveats: Some nonresponders additionally presented with little normalized T-cell clonal expansion. The investigators did not determine what antigen specificity the expanded peripheral T cells had.

J gave up 8 bases and V 5 bases, and 7 bases lay outside the gene matches. There are 14 residues in the CDR3. Per germline, CDR1 SGHRS and CDR2 YFSETQ. The input for sequencing was CD4+ or CD8+ T cells sorted from blood, taken in a trial of the OX40 agonist ivuxolimab. This receptor was obtained from an adult with an advanced solid tumor such as melanoma, head and neck, liver or kidney cancer. The rearrangement links TRBV5-1 to TRBJ1-2; 12 nucleotides agree with TRBD1. The CDR3 DNA reads TGCGCCAGCAGACGGGACAGGGGGCCTCAGGGCTACACCTTC. Translation gives CASRRDRGPQGYTF.